This TCR beta chain was sequenced for a study of memory CD4+ T cells and cytomegalovirus serostatus. Methods used by the authors: Out-of-frame sequences were removed, leaving some 2 million distinct TCRbeta sequences. TCRdb's copy holds only in-frame clones and misses some; the assay was immunoSEQ multiplex PCR. The D gene and trimming were derived from the DNA, and the V and J assignments and clone size from that table. In the table there are 50,000 to 60,000 clones, about four fifths of which are singletons. Study results and limitations: Of under 200 reported CMV TCRbeta sequences, 65 to 85 were found in memory CD4+ repertoires. Suggested: most of the CMV-linked TCR signature lies in CD4+ memory cells.

With respect to this clone: Antigen: not known. At the DNA level, this CDR3 is encoded by other sequences in the same sample as well.

Single viable CD3+CD4+CD8-CD45RO+ cells were sorted as the memory CD4+ T cells. What was sequenced was memory CD4+ T cells from blood. This TCR was recovered from an adult in good health and CMV-seronegative.

CDR3 amino acids: CASSLGGIDTEAFF. The CDR3 coding sequence is TGTGCCAGCAGTTTGGGGGGAATCGACACTGAAGCTTTCTTT. The V call is TRBV28, the J call TRBJ1-1; tentatively, D is TRBD1 (5 bases). Germline assignment: CDR1 MDHEN and CDR2 SYDVKM. The CDR3 sequence is 14 residues long. V lost 3 bases and J 3 bases, leaving 11 bases between the germline ends.